This TCR beta chain was captured by sequencing in a study of blood T cell repertoires in COVID-19. At the level of the study: The study drew acute and convalescent COVID-19 samples from the United States, Italy and Spain.

Germline CDR1 and CDR2: LNHDA and SQIVND (reference sequence). This CDR3 has 15 amino acids. J gave up 8 bases and V 2 bases, and 11 bases lay outside the gene matches. Sequenced by immunoSEQ multiplex PCR; TCRdb stores in-frame clones only, minus some. The table includes a few hundred thousand clones, more than 75% detected once. This clonotype was sampled from a woman aged 80 or over with COVID-19, enrolled during active disease. The rearrangement joins TRBV19 to TRBJ1-2; 7 nucleotides agree with TRBD1. Sequenced material: peripheral blood. CDR3 in amino acids: CASSIRDRGQQGYTF. The CDR3 DNA sequence: TGTGCCAGTAGTATAAGGGATAGGGGACAGCAGGGCTACACCTTC.